This TCR beta chain was recovered during a study of T cell repertoires in cytomegalovirus infection. TCRdb redid the calling of the reads with MiXCR, one entry per CDR3 protein. The sample records roughly 230,000 distinct CDR3 sequences, about 23% being singletons. This clonotype was seen a handful of times. Unmatched junction bases numbered 8, after V lost 1 base and J lost 4 bases. The CDR3 loop spans 16 amino acids. Per germline, CDR1 SGHDN and CDR2 FVKESK. Sequenced material: CD8+ T cells from PBMCs. The chain has TRBV14 and TRBJ2-7; 9 nucleotides match TRBD2. The TCR comes from a human donor in good health (CMV status not recorded). Some clones in this sample may be carry-over from other donors' samples. CDR3 in DNA: TGTGCCAGCAGCCAAGGCCGGTCAGCGGGGGGTTACGAGCAGTACTTC. The encoded protein is CASSQGRSAGGYEQYF.